This entry is about one TCR beta chain. Its antigen is unidentified. The PCR had 60 Vbeta and 13 Jbeta primers. The assay was immunoSEQ multiplex PCR, and TCRdb's table has in-frame clones only and misses some. The data contain roughly 150,000 clones, 70% to 85% of them singletons. This specimen comes from a study of cytomegalovirus exposure and HLA in healthy donors. Germline V lookup: CDR1 MNHEY, CDR2 SVGAGI. J gave up 3 bases and V 0 bases, and 5 bases lay outside the gene matches. The length of the CDR3 is 15 residues. Study-level findings and limits: Sequencing likely generated an artifact that appeared as a cluster of highly shared sequence variants. CMV serostatus was the sole immune exposure information available.

The rearrangement links TRBV6-5 to TRBJ2-7, with 7 bases lining up with TRBD2. This TCR was sampled from a male donor in good health and CMV-seronegative. The sequenced sample consisted of PBMCs. The CDR3 nucleotides are TGTGCCAGCAGTTACTCCGGGACTAACGGCTACGAGCAGTACTTC. Residues: CASSYSGTNGYEQYF.